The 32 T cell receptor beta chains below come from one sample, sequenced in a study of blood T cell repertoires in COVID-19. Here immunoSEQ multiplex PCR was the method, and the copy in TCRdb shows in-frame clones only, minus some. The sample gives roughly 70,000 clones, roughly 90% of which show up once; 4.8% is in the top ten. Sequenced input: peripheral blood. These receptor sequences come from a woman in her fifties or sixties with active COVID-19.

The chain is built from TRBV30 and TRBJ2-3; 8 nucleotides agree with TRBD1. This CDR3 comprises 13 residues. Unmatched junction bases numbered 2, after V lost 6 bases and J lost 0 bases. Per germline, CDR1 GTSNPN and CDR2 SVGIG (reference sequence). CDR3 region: CACDRGSTDTQYF. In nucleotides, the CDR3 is TGTGCCTGTGACAGGGGCAGCACAGATACGCAGTATTTT.

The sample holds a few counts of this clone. The CDR3 DNA follows: TGCGCCAGCAGTTACGACAGGAATCAGCCCCAGCATTTT. This sequence encodes CASSYDRNQPQHF. The chain has TRBV5-1 and TRBJ1-5; tentatively, D is TRBD1 (6 bases). The V end was cut by 5 bases, the J end by 4 bases, with 10 bases between. The CDR3 is made up of 13 amino acids. The germline V gene has CDR1 SGHRS and CDR2 YFSETQ.

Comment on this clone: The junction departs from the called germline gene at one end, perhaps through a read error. CDR3 sequence reads: CASSEAQGVSHEQYF. CDR3 nucleotides: TGTGCCAGCAGTGAAGCACAGGGGGTCTCCCACGAGCAGTACTTC. This rearrangement joins TRBV6-1 to TRBJ2-7; 8 bases align to TRBD1. Germline CDR1 and CDR2: MNHNS and SASEGT. This CDR3 comprises 15 residues.

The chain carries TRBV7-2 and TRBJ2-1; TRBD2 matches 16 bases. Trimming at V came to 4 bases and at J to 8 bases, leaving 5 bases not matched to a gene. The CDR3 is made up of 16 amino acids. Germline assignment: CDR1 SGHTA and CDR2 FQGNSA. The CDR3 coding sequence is TGTGCCAGCAGCTCAGGGACTAGCGGGAGGGCTTATGAGCAGTTCTTC. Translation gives CASSSGTSGRAYEQFF.

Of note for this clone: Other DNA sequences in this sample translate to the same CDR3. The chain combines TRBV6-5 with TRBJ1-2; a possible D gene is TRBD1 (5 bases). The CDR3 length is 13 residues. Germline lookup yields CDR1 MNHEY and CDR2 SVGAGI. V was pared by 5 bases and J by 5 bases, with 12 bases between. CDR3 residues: CASSRTGPYGYTF. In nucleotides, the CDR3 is TGTGCCAGCAGTCGAACAGGACCATATGGCTACACCTTC.

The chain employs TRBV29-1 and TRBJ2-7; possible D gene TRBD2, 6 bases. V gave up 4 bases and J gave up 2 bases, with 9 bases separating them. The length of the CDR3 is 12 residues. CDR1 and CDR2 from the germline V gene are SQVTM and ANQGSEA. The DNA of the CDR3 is TGCAGCGTTGCCCCTAGCGCCTACGAGCAGTACTTC. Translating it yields CSVAPSAYEQYF.

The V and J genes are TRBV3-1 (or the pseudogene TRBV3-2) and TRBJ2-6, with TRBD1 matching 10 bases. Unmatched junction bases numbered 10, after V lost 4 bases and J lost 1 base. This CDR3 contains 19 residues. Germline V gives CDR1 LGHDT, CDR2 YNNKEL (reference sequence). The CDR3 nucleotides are TGTGCCAGCAGCCCCGAGACAGGGGGCGTTCTATCTGGGGCCAACGTCCTGACTTTC. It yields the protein CASSPETGGVLSGANVLTF.

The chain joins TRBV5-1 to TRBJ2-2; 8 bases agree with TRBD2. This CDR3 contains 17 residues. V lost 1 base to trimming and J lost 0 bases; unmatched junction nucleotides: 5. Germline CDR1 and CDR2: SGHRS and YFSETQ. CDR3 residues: CASSLPLAGSNTGELFF. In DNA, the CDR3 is TGCGCCAGCAGCTTGCCCCTAGCGGGCTCGAACACCGGGGAGCTGTTTTTT.

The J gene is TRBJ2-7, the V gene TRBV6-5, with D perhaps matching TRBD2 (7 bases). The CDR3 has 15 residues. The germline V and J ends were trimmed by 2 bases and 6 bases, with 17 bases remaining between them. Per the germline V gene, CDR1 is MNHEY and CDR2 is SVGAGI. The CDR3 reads CASSYDSGGGGEQYF. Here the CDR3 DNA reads TGTGCCAGCAGTTACGATAGTGGGGGGGGCGGCGAGCAGTACTTC.

The CDR3 loop is CSVSLVTPYEQYF. In DNA form, the CDR3 reads TGCAGCGTTAGCTTAGTGACACCCTACGAGCAGTACTTC. The genes are TRBV29-1 and TRBJ2-7; D not resolved. V lost 5 bases, J lost 2 bases, and 13 bases lay in between. The CDR3 contains 13 residues. The V gene's germline CDR1 is SQVTM and CDR2 ANQGSEA.

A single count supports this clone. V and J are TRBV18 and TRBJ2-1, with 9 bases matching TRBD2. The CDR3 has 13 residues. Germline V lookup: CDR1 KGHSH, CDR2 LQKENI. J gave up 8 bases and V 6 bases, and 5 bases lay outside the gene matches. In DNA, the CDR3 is TGTGCCAGCTCCCCGCGGGGGGGCGATGAGCAGTTCTTC. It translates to CASSPRGGDEQFF.

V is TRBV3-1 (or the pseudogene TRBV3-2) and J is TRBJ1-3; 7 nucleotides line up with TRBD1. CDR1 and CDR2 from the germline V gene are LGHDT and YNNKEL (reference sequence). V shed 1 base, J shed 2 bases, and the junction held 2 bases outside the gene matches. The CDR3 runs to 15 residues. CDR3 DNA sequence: TGTGCCAGCAGCCAAGTAAGGGGGCCTGGAAACACCATATATTTT. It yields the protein CASSQVRGPGNTIYF.

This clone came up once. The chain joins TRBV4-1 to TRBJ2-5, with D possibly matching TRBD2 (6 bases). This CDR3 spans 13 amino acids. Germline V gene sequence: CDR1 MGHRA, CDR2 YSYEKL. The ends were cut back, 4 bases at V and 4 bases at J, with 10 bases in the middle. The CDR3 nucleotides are TGCGCCAGCAGCCGGGGGGTAGCAGAGACCCAGTACTTC. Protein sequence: CASSRGVAETQYF.

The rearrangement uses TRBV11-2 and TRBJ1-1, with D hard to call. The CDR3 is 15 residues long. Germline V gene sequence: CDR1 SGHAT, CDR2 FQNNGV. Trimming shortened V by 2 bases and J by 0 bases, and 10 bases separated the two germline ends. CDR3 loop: CASSLLRLMNTEAFF. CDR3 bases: TGTGCCAGCAGCTTATTGCGTCTGATGAACACTGAAGCTTTCTTT.

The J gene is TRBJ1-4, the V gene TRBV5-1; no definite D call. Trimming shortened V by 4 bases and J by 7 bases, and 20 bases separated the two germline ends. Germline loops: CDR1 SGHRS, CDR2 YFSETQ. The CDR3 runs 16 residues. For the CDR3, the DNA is TGCGCCAGCAGCCCCCCGTTTACTACTACCACTGAAAAACTGTTTTTT. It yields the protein CASSPPFTTTTEKLFF.

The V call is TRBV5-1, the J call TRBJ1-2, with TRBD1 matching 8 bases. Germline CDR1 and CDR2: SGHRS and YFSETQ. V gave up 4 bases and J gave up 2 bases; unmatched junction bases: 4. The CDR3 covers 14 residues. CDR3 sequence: CASSPRQGNYGYTF. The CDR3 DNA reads TGCGCCAGCAGCCCCCGACAGGGGAACTATGGCTACACCTTC. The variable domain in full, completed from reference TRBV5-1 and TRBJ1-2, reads KAGVTQTPRYLIKTRGQQVTLSCSPISGHRSVSWYQQTPGQGLQFLFEYFSETQRNKGNFPGRFSGRQFSNSRSEMNVSTLELGDSALYLCASSPRQGNYGYTFGSGTRLTVV.

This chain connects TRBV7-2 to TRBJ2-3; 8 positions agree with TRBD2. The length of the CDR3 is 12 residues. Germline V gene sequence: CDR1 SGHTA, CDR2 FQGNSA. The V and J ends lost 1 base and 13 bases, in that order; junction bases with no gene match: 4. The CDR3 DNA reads TGTGCCAGCAGCTTAGGTGTTAGCGGGAAGTATTTT. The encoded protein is CASSLGVSGKYF.

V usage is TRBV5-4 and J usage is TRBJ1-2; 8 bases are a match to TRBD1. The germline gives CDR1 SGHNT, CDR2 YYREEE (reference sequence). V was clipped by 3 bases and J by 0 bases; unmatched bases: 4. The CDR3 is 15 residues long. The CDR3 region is CASSSKTGANYGYTF. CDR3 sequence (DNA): TGTGCCAGCAGCTCTAAGACAGGGGCTAACTATGGCTACACCTTC.

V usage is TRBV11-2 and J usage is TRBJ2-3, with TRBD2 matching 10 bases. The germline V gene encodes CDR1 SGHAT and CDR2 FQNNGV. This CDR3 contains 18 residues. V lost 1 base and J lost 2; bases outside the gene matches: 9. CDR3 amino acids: CASSLVHRLAGATDTQYF. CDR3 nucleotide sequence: TGTGCCAGCAGCTTAGTCCATCGGCTAGCGGGAGCCACAGATACGCAGTATTTT.

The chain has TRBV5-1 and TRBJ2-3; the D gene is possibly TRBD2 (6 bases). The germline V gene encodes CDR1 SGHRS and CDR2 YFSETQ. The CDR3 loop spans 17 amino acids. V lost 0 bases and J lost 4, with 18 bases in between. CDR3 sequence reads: CASSLAGEWEVPDTQYF. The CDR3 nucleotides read TGCGCCAGCAGCTTGGCCGGTGAGTGGGAGGTCCCAGATACGCAGTATTTT.

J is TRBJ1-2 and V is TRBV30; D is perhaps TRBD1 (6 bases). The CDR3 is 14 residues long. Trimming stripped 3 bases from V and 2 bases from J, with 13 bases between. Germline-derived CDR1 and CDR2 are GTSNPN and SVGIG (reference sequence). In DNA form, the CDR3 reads TGTGCCTGGAGACTGGCGAGGGGGAACTATGGCTACACCTTC. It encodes CAWRLARGNYGYTF.

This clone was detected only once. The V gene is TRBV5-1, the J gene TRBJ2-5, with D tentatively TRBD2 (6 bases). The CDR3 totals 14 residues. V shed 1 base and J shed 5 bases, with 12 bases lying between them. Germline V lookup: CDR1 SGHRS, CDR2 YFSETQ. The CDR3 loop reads CASSLTRAGETQYF. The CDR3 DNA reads TGCGCCAGCAGCTTGACGCGGGCGGGGGAGACCCAGTACTTC.

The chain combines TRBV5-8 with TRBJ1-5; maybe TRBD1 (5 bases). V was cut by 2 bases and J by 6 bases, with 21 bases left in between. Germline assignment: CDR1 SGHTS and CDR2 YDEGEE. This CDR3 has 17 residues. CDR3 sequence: CASSFAAGQVDSQPQHF. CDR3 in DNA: TGTGCCAGCAGCTTCGCCGCAGGGCAGGTTGATTCTCAGCCCCAGCATTTT. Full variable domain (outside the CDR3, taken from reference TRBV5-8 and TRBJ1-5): EAGVTQSPTHLIKTRGQQATLRCSPISGHTSVYWYQQALGLGLQFLLWYDEGEERNRGNFPPRFSGRQFPNYSSELNVNALELEDSALYLCASSFAAGQVDSQPQHFGDGTRLSIL.

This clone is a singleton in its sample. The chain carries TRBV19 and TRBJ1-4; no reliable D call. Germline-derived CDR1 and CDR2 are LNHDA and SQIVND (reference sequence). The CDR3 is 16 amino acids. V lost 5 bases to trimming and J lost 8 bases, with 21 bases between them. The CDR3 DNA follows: TGTGCCAGTAGTCCTGCTCTAGATTGGGTTGGGGAAAAACTGTTTTTT. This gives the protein CASSPALDWVGEKLFF.

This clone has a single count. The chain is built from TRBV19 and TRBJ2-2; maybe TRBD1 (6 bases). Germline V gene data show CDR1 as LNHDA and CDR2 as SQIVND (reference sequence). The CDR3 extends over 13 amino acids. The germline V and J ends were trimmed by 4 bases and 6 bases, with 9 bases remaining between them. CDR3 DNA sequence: TGTGCCAGTAGTACACAGGGCGCCGGGGAGCTGTTTTTT. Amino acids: CASSTQGAGELFF.

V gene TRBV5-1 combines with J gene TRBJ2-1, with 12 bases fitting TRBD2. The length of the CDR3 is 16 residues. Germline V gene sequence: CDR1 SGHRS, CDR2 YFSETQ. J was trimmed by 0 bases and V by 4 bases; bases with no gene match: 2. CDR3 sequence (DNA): TGCGCCAGCAGCGTGACTAGCGGGAGCTCCTACAATGAGCAGTTCTTC. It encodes CASSVTSGSSYNEQFF. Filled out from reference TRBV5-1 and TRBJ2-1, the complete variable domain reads KAGVTQTPRYLIKTRGQQVTLSCSPISGHRSVSWYQQTPGQGLQFLFEYFSETQRNKGNFPGRFSGRQFSNSRSEMNVSTLELGDSALYLCASSVTSGSSYNEQFFGPGTRLTVL.

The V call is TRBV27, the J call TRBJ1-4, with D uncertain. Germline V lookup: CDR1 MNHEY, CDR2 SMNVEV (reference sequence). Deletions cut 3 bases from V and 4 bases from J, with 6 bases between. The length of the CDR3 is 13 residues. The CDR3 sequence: CASSFTGNEKLFF. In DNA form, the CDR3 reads TGTGCCAGCAGTTTCACGGGTAATGAAAAACTGTTTTTT.

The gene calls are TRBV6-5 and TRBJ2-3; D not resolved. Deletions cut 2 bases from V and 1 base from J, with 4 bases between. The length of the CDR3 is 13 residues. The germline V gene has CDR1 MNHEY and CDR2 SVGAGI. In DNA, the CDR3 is TGTGCCAGCAGTTACGGCCGCACAGATACGCAGTATTTT. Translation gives CASSYGRTDTQYF.

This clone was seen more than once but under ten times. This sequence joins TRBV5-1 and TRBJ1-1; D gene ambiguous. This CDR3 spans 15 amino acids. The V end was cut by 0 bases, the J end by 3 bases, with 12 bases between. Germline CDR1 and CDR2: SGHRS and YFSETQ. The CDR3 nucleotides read TGCGCCAGCAGCTTGGCCGGATACGGGGACACTGAAGCTTTCTTT. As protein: CASSLAGYGDTEAFF. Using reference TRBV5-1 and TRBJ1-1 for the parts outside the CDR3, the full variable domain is KAGVTQTPRYLIKTRGQQVTLSCSPISGHRSVSWYQQTPGQGLQFLFEYFSETQRNKGNFPGRFSGRQFSNSRSEMNVSTLELGDSALYLCASSLAGYGDTEAFFGQGTRLTVV.

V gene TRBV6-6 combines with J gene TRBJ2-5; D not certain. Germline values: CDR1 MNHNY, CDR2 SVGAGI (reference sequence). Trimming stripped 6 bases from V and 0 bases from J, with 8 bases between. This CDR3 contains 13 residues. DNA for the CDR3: TGTGCCAGCAGCTCCCCCCACCAAGAGACCCAGTACTTC. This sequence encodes CASSSPHQETQYF.

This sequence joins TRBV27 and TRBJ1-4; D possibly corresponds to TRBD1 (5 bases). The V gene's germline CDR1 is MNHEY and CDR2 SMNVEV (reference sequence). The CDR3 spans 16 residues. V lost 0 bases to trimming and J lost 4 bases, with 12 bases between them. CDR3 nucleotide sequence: TGTGCCAGCAGTTTATCGGGAGGGGCCCTTAATGAAAAACTGTTTTTT. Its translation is CASSLSGGALNEKLFF.

The CDR3: CASSSKVWDLATNEKLFF. The CDR3 bases are TGTGCCAGCAGTTCAAAAGTATGGGACTTAGCAACTAATGAAAAACTGTTTTTT. V and J are TRBV28 and TRBJ1-4; TRBD1 might be the D (5 bases). The V gene's germline CDR1 is MDHEN and CDR2 SYDVKM. The CDR3 sequence is 18 residues long. The V end was cut by 4 bases, the J end by 0 bases, with 18 bases between.